This paragraph reports one TCR beta chain. The antigen is not known. One end of the junction does not line up with germline, which may come from a read error. Sequencing templates came from extracted RNA that was reverse transcribed into cDNA. Sequencing was performed with immunoSEQ multiplex PCR; in TCRdb, only in-frame clones are kept and a portion is missing. The profile shows approximately 210,000 clones, more than 60% of them singletons. The length of the CDR3 is 12 residues. CDR1 is SNHLY, CDR2 FYNNEI, per germline. The data were obtained in a study of CD8+ T cells in alopecia areata. Study outcomes and limitations: Numerous expanded lesional clones remained in scalp and blood during tofacitinib. Lesional tissue from the scalp (especially in alopecia totalis/universalis) showed higher clonality than normal scalp.

Treatment described: oral pan-JAK inhibitor, 5-10 mg twice daily. The J gene is TRBJ2-3, the V gene TRBV2; 8 nucleotides align to TRBD2. Specimen: CD4+ T cells sorted from blood, collected at week 44, from a patient treated with tofacitinib. This TCR was recovered from a human donor with alopecia areata. CDR3 in amino acids: CAGGSYTDTQYF. The CDR3 DNA sequence: TGCGCGGGAGGTAGTTACACAGATACGCAGTATTTT.